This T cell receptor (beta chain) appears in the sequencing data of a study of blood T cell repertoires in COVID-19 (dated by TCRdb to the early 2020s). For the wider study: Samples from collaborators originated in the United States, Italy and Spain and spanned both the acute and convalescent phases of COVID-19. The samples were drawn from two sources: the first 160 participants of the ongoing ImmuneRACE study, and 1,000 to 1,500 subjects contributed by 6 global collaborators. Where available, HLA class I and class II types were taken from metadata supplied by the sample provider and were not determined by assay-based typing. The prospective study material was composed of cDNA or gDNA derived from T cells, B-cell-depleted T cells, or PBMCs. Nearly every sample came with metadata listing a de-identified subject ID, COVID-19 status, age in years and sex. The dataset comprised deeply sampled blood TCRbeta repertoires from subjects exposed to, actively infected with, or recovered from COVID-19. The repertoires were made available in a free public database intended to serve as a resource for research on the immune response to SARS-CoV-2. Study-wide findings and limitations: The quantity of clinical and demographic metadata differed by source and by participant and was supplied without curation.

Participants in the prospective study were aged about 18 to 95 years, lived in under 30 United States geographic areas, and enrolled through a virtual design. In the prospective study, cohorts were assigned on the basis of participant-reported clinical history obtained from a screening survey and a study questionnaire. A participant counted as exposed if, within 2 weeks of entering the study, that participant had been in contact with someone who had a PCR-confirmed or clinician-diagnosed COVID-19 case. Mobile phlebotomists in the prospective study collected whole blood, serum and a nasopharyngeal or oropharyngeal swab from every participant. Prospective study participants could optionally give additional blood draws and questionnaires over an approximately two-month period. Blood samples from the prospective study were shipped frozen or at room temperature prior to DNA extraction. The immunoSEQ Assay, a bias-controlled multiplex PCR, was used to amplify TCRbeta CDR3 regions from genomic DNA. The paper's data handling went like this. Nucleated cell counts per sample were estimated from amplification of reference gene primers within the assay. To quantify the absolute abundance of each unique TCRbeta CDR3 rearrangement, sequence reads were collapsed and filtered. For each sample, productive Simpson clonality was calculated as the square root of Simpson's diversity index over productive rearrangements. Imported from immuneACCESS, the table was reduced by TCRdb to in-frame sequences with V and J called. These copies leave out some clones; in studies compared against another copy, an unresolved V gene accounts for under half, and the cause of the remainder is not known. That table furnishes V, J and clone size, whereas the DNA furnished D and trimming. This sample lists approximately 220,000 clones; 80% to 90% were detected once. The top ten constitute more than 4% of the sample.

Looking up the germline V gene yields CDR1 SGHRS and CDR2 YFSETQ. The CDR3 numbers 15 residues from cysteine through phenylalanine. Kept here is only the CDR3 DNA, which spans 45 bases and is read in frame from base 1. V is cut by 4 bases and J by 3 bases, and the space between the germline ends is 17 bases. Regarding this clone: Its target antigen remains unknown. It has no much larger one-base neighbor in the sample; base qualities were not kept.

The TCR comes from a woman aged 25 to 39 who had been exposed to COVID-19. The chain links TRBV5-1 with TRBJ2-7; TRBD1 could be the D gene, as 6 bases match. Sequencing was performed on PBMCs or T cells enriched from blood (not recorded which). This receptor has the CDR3 CASSQRTGPDYEQYF. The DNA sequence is TGCGCCAGCAGCCAGAGAACAGGGCCGGACTACGAGCAGTACTTC.